Listed below are T cell receptor beta chains from one sample, sequenced in a study of identifying expanded T cells in peripheral blood. Measured with immunoSEQ multiplex PCR; TCRdb has only the in-frame clones, and not every one. The table includes fewer than 85,000 clones, around four fifths detected once. Input material: blood. The receptors stem from a person between 18 and 75 years old in good health. CDR3s include the opening cysteine and the closing phenylalanine or tryptophan. A D gene is named only where the DNA matches it firmly. Not all rows give a size; the values are once, few, many and, for expanded clones, a class.

cdr3_nt: TGTGCCAGCAGCTTAGCCCTGGGAAACACCATATATTTT
cdr3_aa: CASSLALGNTIYF
clone_size: few
j_call: TRBJ1-3
v_call: TRBV7-2
d_call: -

cdr3_nt: TGTGCCAGCAGCCCATCCGGGACAGGGGCTGGAGCTTTCTTT
cdr3_aa: CASSPSGTGAGAFF
clone_size: -
j_call: TRBJ1-1
v_call: TRBV5-5
d_call: TRBD1

cdr3_nt: TGTGCCAGTACCTCTTCCTACAATGAGCAGTTCTTC
cdr3_aa: CASTSSYNEQFF
clone_size: -
j_call: TRBJ2-1
v_call: TRBV19
d_call: -

cdr3_nt: TGTGCCAGCAGCTTAACGGGAGTGCAGTACTTC
cdr3_aa: CASSLTGVQYF
clone_size: -
j_call: TRBJ2-7
v_call: TRBV7-2
d_call: -

cdr3_nt: TGTGCCAGCAGTGAATTTGGCGGAGGGGCCTACAATGAGCAGTTCTTC
cdr3_aa: CASSEFGGGAYNEQFF
clone_size: -
j_call: TRBJ2-1
v_call: TRBV6-4
d_call: -

cdr3_nt: TGTGCCATCAGTGAATTGCAGGGGGCGCGGAGCTATGGCTACACCTTC
cdr3_aa: CAISELQGARSYGYTF
clone_size: -
j_call: TRBJ1-2
v_call: TRBV10-3
d_call: TRBD1

cdr3_nt: TGTGCCAGCAGCTCATTCACAGGGGCTGGGGCCAACGTCCTGACTTTC
cdr3_aa: CASSSFTGAGANVLTF
clone_size: -
j_call: TRBJ2-6
v_call: TRBV11-1
d_call: TRBD1

cdr3_nt: TGCGCCAGCAGCTGGGGGACTAGCGCCAGAACTAGCACAGATACGCAGTATTTT
cdr3_aa: CASSWGTSARTSTDTQYF
clone_size: -
j_call: TRBJ2-3
v_call: TRBV5-1
d_call: TRBD2

cdr3_nt: TGTGCCAGCAGCTCCGGACAGGCTATAGCCAAAAACATTCAGTACTTC
cdr3_aa: CASSSGQAIAKNIQYF
clone_size: -
j_call: TRBJ2-4
v_call: TRBV7-2
d_call: TRBD1

cdr3_nt: TGTGCCAGCAGCCAAGATGCAAGCCGAACATCGTACAATGAGCAGTTCTTC
cdr3_aa: CASSQDASRTSYNEQFF
clone_size: -
j_call: TRBJ2-1
v_call: TRBV4-2
d_call: -

cdr3_nt: TGTGCCAGCAGTTTAGGCGAGTTGGCTGGAAACACCATATATTTT
cdr3_aa: CASSLGELAGNTIYF
clone_size: -
j_call: TRBJ1-3
v_call: TRBV28
d_call: -

cdr3_nt: TGTGCCACGACAGGGGATAGTGAAAAACTGTTTTTT
cdr3_aa: CATTGDSEKLFF
clone_size: -
j_call: TRBJ1-4
v_call: TRBV2
d_call: TRBD1

cdr3_nt: TGCGCCAGCAGCTTGGGTCCTACAGGTGTGAACACTGAAGCTTTCTTT
cdr3_aa: CASSLGPTGVNTEAFF
clone_size: few
j_call: TRBJ1-1
v_call: TRBV5-1
d_call: -

cdr3_nt: TGTGCCAGTAGTATAATCACCTACGAGCAGTACTTC
cdr3_aa: CASSIITYEQYF
clone_size: few
j_call: TRBJ2-7
v_call: TRBV19
d_call: -

cdr3_nt: TGTGCCAGCAGCCCGGTAAAATCCACAGATACGCAGTATTTT
cdr3_aa: CASSPVKSTDTQYF
clone_size: -
j_call: TRBJ2-3
v_call: TRBV5-4
d_call: -

cdr3_nt: TGCGCCAGCAGCTCGACCGGGACAACTCCCACAGATACGCAGTATTTT
cdr3_aa: CASSSTGTTPTDTQYF
clone_size: -
j_call: TRBJ2-3
v_call: TRBV5-1
d_call: -

cdr3_nt: TGTGCCAGTAGTATTCGGGGGGAGCGGAACACTGAAGCTTTCTTT
cdr3_aa: CASSIRGERNTEAFF
clone_size: -
j_call: TRBJ1-1
v_call: TRBV19
d_call: -

cdr3_nt: TGTGCCAGCAGATCCCCAGGGGAAAACTACGAGCAGTACTTC
cdr3_aa: CASRSPGENYEQYF
clone_size: few
j_call: TRBJ2-7
v_call: TRBV28
d_call: -

cdr3_nt: TGTGCCACCAGCTCGGTATCTTTTGGGATTGCTAATGAAAAACTGTTTTTT
cdr3_aa: CATSSVSFGIANEKLFF
clone_size: -
j_call: TRBJ1-4
v_call: TRBV15
d_call: -

cdr3_nt: TGTGCCAGCAGTCCGGAGAACACCGGGGAGCTGTTTTTT
cdr3_aa: CASSPENTGELFF
clone_size: -
j_call: TRBJ2-2
v_call: TRBV28
d_call: -

cdr3_nt: TGTGCCATCAGTGAGAAGACTAGCGGGAAGGATACGCAGTATTTT
cdr3_aa: CAISEKTSGKDTQYF
clone_size: -
j_call: TRBJ2-3
v_call: TRBV10-3
d_call: TRBD2

cdr3_nt: TGTGCCAGTAGTAGCACAGGGACAGTCTATGGCTACACCTTC
cdr3_aa: CASSSTGTVYGYTF
clone_size: -
j_call: TRBJ1-2
v_call: TRBV19
d_call: TRBD1

cdr3_nt: TGTGCCAGCAGCTTACTTTCAGGTCGTTCCACAGATACGCAGTATTTT
cdr3_aa: CASSLLSGRSTDTQYF
clone_size: -
j_call: TRBJ2-3
v_call: TRBV7-2
d_call: -

cdr3_nt: TGCGCCAGCAGCTGGGGGCGGGAGGGGACCCTCCCTAATGAGTGGCAGTTCTTC
cdr3_aa: CASSWGREGTLPNEWQFF
clone_size: -
j_call: TRBJ2-1
v_call: TRBV5-1
d_call: TRBD2

cdr3_nt: TGCGCCAGCAGCCTAAAAAGACACTCCGGGACATCTGATTACGAGCAGTACTTC
cdr3_aa: CASSLKRHSGTSDYEQYF
clone_size: -
j_call: TRBJ2-7
v_call: TRBV4-3
d_call: -

cdr3_nt: TGTGCCAGCAGCTTGGCGGTCAGCCCTTATGGCTACACCTTC
cdr3_aa: CASSLAVSPYGYTF
clone_size: -
j_call: TRBJ1-2
v_call: TRBV5-4
d_call: -

cdr3_nt: TGTGCCAGCAGCTTAGAGGTTATAAGCCAGGATTTATACTACGAGCAGTACTTC
cdr3_aa: CASSLEVISQDLYYEQYF
clone_size: -
j_call: TRBJ2-7
v_call: TRBV7-8
d_call: -

cdr3_nt: TGTGCCAGCAGCTCCCAAAGCGGGAGGCGCATCTACGAGCAGTACTTC
cdr3_aa: CASSSQSGRRIYEQYF
clone_size: -
j_call: TRBJ2-7
v_call: TRBV7-9
d_call: TRBD2

cdr3_nt: TGTGCCAGCAGCGGCGGGACTCTGAACACCGGGGAGCTGTTTTTT
cdr3_aa: CASSGGTLNTGELFF
clone_size: -
j_call: TRBJ2-2
v_call: TRBV7-3
d_call: -

cdr3_nt: TGTGCCAGCAAGCGGGAGCCTGGGGCCAACGTCCTGACTTTC
cdr3_aa: CASKREPGANVLTF
clone_size: -
j_call: TRBJ2-6
v_call: TRBV7-2
d_call: TRBD2

cdr3_nt: TGTGCCAGCAGTTTGGGGGCTATTAATGAAAAACTGTTTTTT
cdr3_aa: CASSLGAINEKLFF
clone_size: -
j_call: TRBJ1-4
v_call: TRBV27
d_call: -

cdr3_nt: TGTGCCAGCAGTCCTTTAAGGGCGCGCGGACAAGAGACCCAGTACTTC
cdr3_aa: CASSPLRARGQETQYF
clone_size: -
j_call: TRBJ2-5
v_call: TRBV28
d_call: -

cdr3_nt: TGTGCCAGCAGCGTAATGGGAGGGCCCTACAATGAGCAGTTCTTC
cdr3_aa: CASSVMGGPYNEQFF
clone_size: -
j_call: TRBJ2-1
v_call: TRBV9
d_call: TRBD2

cdr3_nt: TGTGCCAGCAGCTCGGGACTAGCGAGGACAGATACGCAGTATTTT
cdr3_aa: CASSSGLARTDTQYF
clone_size: -
j_call: TRBJ2-3
v_call: TRBV7-3
d_call: TRBD2

cdr3_nt: TGTGCCAGCAGCTTAACAGGGGTAGGGGGCTACACCTTC
cdr3_aa: CASSLTGVGGYTF
clone_size: -
j_call: TRBJ1-2
v_call: TRBV7-3
d_call: -

cdr3_nt: TGTGCCAGCAGCTTGGAGGTGGCAGGGAGTAATCAGCCCCAGCATTTT
cdr3_aa: CASSLEVAGSNQPQHF
clone_size: few
j_call: TRBJ1-5
v_call: TRBV5-8
d_call: -

cdr3_nt: TGTGCCAGCAGCTTAGCGGGGGCAGCCCTATCGGGTGGCTACACCTTC
cdr3_aa: CASSLAGAALSGGYTF
clone_size: -
j_call: TRBJ1-2
v_call: TRBV7-2
d_call: -

cdr3_nt: TGTGCCAGCAGTTTTTCGCGCGGGAGGGCCAGCTACAATGAGCAGTTCTTC
cdr3_aa: CASSFSRGRASYNEQFF
clone_size: -
j_call: TRBJ2-1
v_call: TRBV28
d_call: TRBD2

cdr3_nt: TGTGCTAGCTCCCAGGGGGCGGGGTTCCAAGAGACCCAGTACTTC
cdr3_aa: CASSQGAGFQETQYF
clone_size: -
j_call: TRBJ2-5
v_call: TRBV7-7
d_call: TRBD1

cdr3_nt: TGTGCCAGCAGCTGGAGTAACCCGGGGGGGGAGACCCAGTACTTC
cdr3_aa: CASSWSNPGGETQYF
clone_size: -
j_call: TRBJ2-5
v_call: TRBV5-4
d_call: TRBD2

cdr3_nt: TGTGCCAGTAGTATTGGTTGGTGGACTAGCGGGAACGATGAGCAGTTCTTC
cdr3_aa: CASSIGWWTSGNDEQFF
clone_size: -
j_call: TRBJ2-1
v_call: TRBV19
d_call: TRBD2

cdr3_nt: TGTGCCAGCAGTTACACCGGGGGGAAATACGAGCAGTACTTC
cdr3_aa: CASSYTGGKYEQYF
clone_size: -
j_call: TRBJ2-7
v_call: TRBV6-5
d_call: TRBD2

cdr3_nt: TGTGCCAGCAGCCCCGAGGGAGGGGTCGAAGCTTTCTTT
cdr3_aa: CASSPEGGVEAFF
clone_size: -
j_call: TRBJ1-1
v_call: TRBV9
d_call: -

cdr3_nt: TGTGCCAGCAGCGAAGCGGCGGTTGGAGAGACCCAGTACTTC
cdr3_aa: CASSEAAVGETQYF
clone_size: -
j_call: TRBJ2-5
v_call: TRBV7-9
d_call: -

cdr3_nt: TGTGCCAGCAGCTTAGATCTAGCGGGAGAGTACGAGCAGTACTTC
cdr3_aa: CASSLDLAGEYEQYF
clone_size: -
j_call: TRBJ2-7
v_call: TRBV7-8
d_call: TRBD2

cdr3_nt: TGTGCCAGCAGTGAAGCCCGATACAGTTCGACAGCGGTGAACACTGAAGCTTTCTTT
cdr3_aa: CASSEARYSSTAVNTEAFF
clone_size: once
j_call: TRBJ1-1
v_call: TRBV6-1
d_call: -

cdr3_nt: TGTGCCAGCAGCCCGAGGGCTCGGAACGAGCAGTACTTC
cdr3_aa: CASSPRARNEQYF
clone_size: -
j_call: TRBJ2-7
v_call: TRBV4-2
d_call: -

cdr3_nt: TGTGCCAGCGTGGGGGGGTCCGCCGGCAACGAGCAGTACTTC
cdr3_aa: CASVGGSAGNEQYF
clone_size: -
j_call: TRBJ2-7
v_call: TRBV28
d_call: TRBD2

cdr3_nt: TGTGCCGGCAGCCAGGTTGGAGGGAGAGGTGAAAAACTGTTTTTT
cdr3_aa: CAGSQVGGRGEKLFF
clone_size: -
j_call: TRBJ1-4
v_call: TRBV16
d_call: -

cdr3_nt: TGTGCCAGTAGTTCCCGGGAGGCCGGGGAGCTGTTTTTT
cdr3_aa: CASSSREAGELFF
clone_size: -
j_call: TRBJ2-2
v_call: TRBV19
d_call: TRBD2

cdr3_nt: TGTGCCAGCAGCTTGGACCGCTCCTACGAGCAGTACTTC
cdr3_aa: CASSLDRSYEQYF
clone_size: -
j_call: TRBJ2-7
v_call: TRBV5-6
d_call: -

cdr3_nt: TGTGCCAGCAGCCCACCGGGGCCCTCCGGGGAGCTGTTTTTT
cdr3_aa: CASSPPGPSGELFF
clone_size: -
j_call: TRBJ2-2
v_call: TRBV5-6
d_call: -

cdr3_nt: TGCAGCGTTGAAGGGGTGAGGGGGTTTACCCTCGAGCAGTACTTC
cdr3_aa: CSVEGVRGFTLEQYF
clone_size: -
j_call: TRBJ2-7
v_call: TRBV29-1
d_call: -

cdr3_nt: TGTGCCAGCAGCCCGCAAACGTCGGCTAACTATGGCTACACCTTC
cdr3_aa: CASSPQTSANYGYTF
clone_size: -
j_call: TRBJ1-2
v_call: TRBV4-2
d_call: -

cdr3_nt: TGTGCCAGCAGCTTAGGTGGACAGGGATTGGATACGCAGTATTTT
cdr3_aa: CASSLGGQGLDTQYF
clone_size: -
j_call: TRBJ2-3
v_call: TRBV7-8
d_call: TRBD1